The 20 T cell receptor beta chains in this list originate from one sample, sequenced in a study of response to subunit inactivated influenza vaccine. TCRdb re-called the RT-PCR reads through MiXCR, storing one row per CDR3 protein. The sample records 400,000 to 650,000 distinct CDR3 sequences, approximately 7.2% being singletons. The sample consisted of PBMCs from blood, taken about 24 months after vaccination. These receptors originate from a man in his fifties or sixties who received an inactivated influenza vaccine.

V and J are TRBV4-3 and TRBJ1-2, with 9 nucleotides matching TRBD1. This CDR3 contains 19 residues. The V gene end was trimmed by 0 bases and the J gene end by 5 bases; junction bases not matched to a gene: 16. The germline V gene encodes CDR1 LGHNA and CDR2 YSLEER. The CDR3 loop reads CASSQDLRGQGQGAYGYTF. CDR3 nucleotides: TGCGCCAGCAGCCAAGATCTTCGCGGACAGGGACAGGGAGCGTATGGCTACACCTTC.

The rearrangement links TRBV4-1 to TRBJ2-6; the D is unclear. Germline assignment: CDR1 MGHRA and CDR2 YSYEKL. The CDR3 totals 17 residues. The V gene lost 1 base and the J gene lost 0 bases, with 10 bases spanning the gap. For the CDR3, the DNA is TGCGCCAGCAGCCAAGGGGTAGCACTCTCTGGGGCCAACGTCCTGACTTTC. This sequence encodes CASSQGVALSGANVLTF.

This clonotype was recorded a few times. The CDR3 is CASSQDGAPGLYNEQFF. CDR3 DNA sequence: TGTGCCAGCAGCCAAGATGGTGCCCCCGGGCTCTACAATGAGCAGTTCTTC. The V call is TRBV4-2, the J call TRBJ2-1; D not certain. CDR1 is LGHNA and CDR2 is YNFKEQ in the germline V gene. There are 17 residues in the CDR3. Between the trimmed V and J ends, which lost 0 bases and 3 bases, there was a span of 15 bases.

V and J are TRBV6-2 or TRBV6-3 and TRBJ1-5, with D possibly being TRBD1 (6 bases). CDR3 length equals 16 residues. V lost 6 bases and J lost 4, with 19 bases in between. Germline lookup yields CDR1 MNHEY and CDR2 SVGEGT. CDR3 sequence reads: CASRKTRDTDNQPQHF. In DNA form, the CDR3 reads TGTGCCAGCAGAAAAACCCGGGACACGGATAATCAGCCCCAGCATTTT.

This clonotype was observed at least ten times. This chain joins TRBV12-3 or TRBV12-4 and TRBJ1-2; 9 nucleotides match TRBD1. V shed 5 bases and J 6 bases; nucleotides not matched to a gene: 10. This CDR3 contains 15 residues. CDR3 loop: CASSPDRGSGHGYTF. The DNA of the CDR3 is TGTGCCAGCAGTCCGGACAGGGGCTCGGGACATGGCTACACCTTC.

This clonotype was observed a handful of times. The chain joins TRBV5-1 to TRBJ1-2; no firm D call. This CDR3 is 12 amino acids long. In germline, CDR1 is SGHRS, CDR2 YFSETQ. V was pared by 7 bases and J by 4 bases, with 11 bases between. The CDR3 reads CASRRESYGYTF. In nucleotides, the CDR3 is TGCGCCAGCCGAAGGGAATCCTATGGCTACACCTTC.

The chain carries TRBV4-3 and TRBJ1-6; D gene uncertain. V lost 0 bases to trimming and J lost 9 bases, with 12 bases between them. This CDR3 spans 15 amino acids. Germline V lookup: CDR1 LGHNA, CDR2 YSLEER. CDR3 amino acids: CASSQDLVTRSPLHF. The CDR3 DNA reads TGCGCCAGCAGCCAAGATCTCGTAACACGTTCACCCCTCCACTTT.

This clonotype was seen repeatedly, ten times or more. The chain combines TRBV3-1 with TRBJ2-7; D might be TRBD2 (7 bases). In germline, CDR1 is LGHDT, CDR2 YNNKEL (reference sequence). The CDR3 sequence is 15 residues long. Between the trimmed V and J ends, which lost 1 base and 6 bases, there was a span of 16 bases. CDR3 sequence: CASSQASAGALEQYF. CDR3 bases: TGTGCCAGCAGCCAAGCGTCGGCGGGGGCTCTCGAGCAGTACTTC.

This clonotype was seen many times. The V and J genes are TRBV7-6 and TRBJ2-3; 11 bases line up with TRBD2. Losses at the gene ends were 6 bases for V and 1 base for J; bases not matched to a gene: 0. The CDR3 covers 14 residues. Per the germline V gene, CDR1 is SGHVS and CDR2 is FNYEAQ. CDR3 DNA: TGTGCCAGCAGACTAGCGGGGGGCACAGATACGCAGTATTTT. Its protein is CASRLAGGTDTQYF.

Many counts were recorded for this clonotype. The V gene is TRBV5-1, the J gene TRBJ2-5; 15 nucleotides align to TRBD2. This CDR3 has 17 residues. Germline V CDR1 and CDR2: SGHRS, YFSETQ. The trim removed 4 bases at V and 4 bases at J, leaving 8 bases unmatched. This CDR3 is CASSTSPGLAGGETQYF. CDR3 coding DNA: TGCGCCAGCAGCACTTCTCCGGGACTAGCGGGAGGAGAGACCCAGTACTTC.

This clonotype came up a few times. CDR3 coding DNA: TGTGCCAGCAGTCTAAGGACAGGGTTTTCCTACGAGCAGTACTTC. Its protein product is CASSLRTGFSYEQYF. The rearrangement uses TRBV27 and TRBJ2-7; the match to TRBD1 covers 8 bases. From germline, CDR1 is MNHEY and CDR2 SMNVEV (reference sequence). J was trimmed by 1 base and V by 5 bases; bases with no gene match: 7. The CDR3 consists of 15 residues.

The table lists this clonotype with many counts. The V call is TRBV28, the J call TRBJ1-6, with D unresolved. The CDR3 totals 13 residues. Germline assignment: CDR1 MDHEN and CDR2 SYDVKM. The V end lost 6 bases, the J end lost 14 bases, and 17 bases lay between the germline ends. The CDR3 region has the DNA TGTGCCAGCAGAGTAGAAGGGTTAAGGACCCTCCACTTT. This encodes CASRVEGLRTLHF.

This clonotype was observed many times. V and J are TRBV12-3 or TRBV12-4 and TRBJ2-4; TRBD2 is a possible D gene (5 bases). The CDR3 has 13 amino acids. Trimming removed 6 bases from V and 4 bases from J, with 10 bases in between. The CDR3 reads CASRDGLKNIQYF. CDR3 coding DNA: TGTGCCAGCAGGGACGGACTTAAAAACATTCAGTACTTC.

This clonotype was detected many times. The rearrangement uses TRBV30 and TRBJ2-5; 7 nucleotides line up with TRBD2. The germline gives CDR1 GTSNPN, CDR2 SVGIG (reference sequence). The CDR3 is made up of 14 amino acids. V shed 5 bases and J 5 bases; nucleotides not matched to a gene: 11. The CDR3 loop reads CAWSLWGGLETQYF. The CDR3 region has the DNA TGTGCCTGGTCACTTTGGGGGGGATTGGAGACCCAGTACTTC.

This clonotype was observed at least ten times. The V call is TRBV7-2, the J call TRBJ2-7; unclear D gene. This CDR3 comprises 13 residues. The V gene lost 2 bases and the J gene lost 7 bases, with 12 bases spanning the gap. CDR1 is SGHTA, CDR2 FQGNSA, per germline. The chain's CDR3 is CASSLLTHKEQYF. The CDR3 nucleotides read TGTGCCAGCAGCTTATTAACTCACAAAGAGCAGTACTTC.

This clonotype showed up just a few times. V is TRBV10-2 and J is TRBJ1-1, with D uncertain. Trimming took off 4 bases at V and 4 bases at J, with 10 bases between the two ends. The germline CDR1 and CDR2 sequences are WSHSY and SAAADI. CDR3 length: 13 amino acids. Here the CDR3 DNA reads TGCGCCAGCAGTGTTGAGGAAGGCACTGAAGCTTTCTTT. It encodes CASSVEEGTEAFF.

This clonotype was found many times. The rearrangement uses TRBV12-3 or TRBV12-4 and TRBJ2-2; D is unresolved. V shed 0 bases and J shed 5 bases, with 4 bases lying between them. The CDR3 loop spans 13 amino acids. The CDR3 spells CASSLALTGELFF. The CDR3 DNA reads TGTGCCAGCAGTTTAGCTCTTACCGGGGAGCTGTTTTTT.

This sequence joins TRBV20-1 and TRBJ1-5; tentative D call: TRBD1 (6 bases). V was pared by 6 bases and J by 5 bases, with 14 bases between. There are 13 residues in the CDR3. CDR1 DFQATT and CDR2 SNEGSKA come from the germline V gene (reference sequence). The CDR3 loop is CSAARGLDQPQHF. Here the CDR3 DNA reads TGCAGTGCCGCCCGGGGGCTCGATCAGCCCCAGCATTTT.

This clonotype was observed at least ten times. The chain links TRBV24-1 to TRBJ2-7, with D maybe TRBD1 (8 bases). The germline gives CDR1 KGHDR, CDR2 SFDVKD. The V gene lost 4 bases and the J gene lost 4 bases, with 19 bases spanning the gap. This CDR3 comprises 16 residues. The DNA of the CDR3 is TGTGCCACCAGTGAAACGACAGGGGAGGGGATTTACGAGCAGTACTTC. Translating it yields CATSETTGEGIYEQYF.

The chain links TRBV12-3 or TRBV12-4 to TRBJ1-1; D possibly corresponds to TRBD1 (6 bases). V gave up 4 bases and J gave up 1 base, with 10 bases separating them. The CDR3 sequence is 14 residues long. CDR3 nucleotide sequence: TGTGCCAGCAGTTGGTCGGGGGCGAACACTGAAGCTTTCTTT. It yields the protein CASSWSGANTEAFF.